This T cell receptor beta chain comes out of a study of cytomegalovirus exposure and HLA in healthy donors. The PCR was carried out with 60 Vbeta primers and 13 Jbeta primers. Method: immunoSEQ multiplex PCR; TCRdb's copy keeps in-frame clones and lacks some. The sample yields 120,000 or so clones, around 80% seen once. Trimming removed 0 bases from V and 3 bases from J, with 9 bases in between. Germline-derived CDR1 and CDR2 are SGHRS and YFSETQ. The CDR3 length is 15 residues. This chain links TRBV5-1 with TRBJ1-4, with D unclear. Material for sequencing was PBMCs. The origin of this receptor is a man younger than 45 in good health and CMV-seronegative. CDR3 bases: TGCGCCAGCAGCTTGGGCAGTTCATCTAATGAAAAACTGTTTTTT. It specifies CASSLGSSSNEKLFF.